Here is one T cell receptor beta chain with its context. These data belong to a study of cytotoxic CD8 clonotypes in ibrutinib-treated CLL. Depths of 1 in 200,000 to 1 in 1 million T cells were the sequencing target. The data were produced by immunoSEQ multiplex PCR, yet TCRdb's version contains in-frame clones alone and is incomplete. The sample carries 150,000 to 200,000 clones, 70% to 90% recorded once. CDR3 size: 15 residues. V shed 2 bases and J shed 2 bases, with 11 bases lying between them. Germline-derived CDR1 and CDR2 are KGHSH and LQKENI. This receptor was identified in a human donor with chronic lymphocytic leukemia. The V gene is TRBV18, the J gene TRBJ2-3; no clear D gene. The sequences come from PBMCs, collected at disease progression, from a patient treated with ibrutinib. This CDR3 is CASSPDGPNTDTQYF. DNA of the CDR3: TGTGCCAGCTCACCAGATGGTCCGAACACAGATACGCAGTATTTT.